This paragraph reports one T cell receptor beta chain. Germline CDR1 reads LNHDA; CDR2 reads SQIVND (reference sequence). The CDR3 is made up of 14 amino acids. V lost 5 bases and J 5 bases, leaving 16 bases between the germline ends. The record originates from a study of T cell clonotyping in hematopoietic cell transplantation. Time point noted: recipient sample about 28 days before transplant, after cytoreduction. Recipient blood drawn about 28 days pretransplant and days 30, 100, 180 after. Using immunoSEQ multiplex PCR, the repertoire was profiled, and TCRdb retains in-frame clones only, with some absent. The data show tens of thousands of clones, 90% to 96% seen once.

The chain combines TRBV19 with TRBJ2-7; D perhaps matches TRBD1 (6 bases). Sequencing used peripheral blood mononuclear cells, obtained before stem cell transplant. The TCR was taken from a woman between 50 and 59 years old with acute myeloid leukemia. Some clones in this sample may be carry-over from other donors' samples. The CDR3 loop is CASSPGTGINEQYF. The CDR3 DNA is TGTGCCAGTAGTCCGGGAACAGGGATTAACGAGCAGTACTTC.